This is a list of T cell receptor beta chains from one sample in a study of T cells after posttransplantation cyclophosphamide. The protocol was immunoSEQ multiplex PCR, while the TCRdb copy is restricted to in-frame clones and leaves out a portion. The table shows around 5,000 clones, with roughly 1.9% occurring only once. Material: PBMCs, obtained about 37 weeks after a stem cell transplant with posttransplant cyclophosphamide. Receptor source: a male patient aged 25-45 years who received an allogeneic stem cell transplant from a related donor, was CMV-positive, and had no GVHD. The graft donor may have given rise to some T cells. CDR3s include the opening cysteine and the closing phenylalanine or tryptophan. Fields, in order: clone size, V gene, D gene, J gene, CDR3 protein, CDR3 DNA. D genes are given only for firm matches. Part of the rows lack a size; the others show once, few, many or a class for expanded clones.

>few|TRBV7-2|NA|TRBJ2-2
CASSLALDTGELFF
TGTGCCAGCAGCTTAGCGCTAGACACCGGGGAGCTGTTTTTT
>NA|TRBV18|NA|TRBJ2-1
CASSLVEASSYNEQFF
TGTGCCAGCTCACTAGTCGAGGCGAGCTCCTACAATGAGCAGTTCTTC
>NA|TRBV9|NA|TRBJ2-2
CASSVDPGSLTGELFF
TGTGCCAGCAGCGTGGATCCGGGGTCGCTCACCGGGGAGCTGTTTTTT
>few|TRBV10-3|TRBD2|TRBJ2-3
CAISDFSGSGTDTQYF
TGTGCCATCAGTGATTTCAGCGGGAGTGGAACAGATACGCAGTATTTT
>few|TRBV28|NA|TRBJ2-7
CASSTTGPSYEQYF
TGTGCCAGCAGTACGACTGGCCCCTCCTACGAGCAGTACTTC
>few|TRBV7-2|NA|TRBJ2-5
CASSFQVGQETQYF
TGTGCCAGCAGCTTCCAGGTCGGACAAGAGACCCAGTACTTC
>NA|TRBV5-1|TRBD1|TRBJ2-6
CASSRGTGGGRGANVLTF
TGCGCCAGCAGCAGGGGGACAGGGGGGGGGCGTGGGGCCAACGTCCTGACTTTC
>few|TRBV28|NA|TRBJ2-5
CASSPPRGNIKETQYF
TGTGCCAGCAGCCCTCCCAGAGGTAACATTAAAGAGACCCAGTACTTC
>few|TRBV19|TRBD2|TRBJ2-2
CATQRGANTGELFF
TGTGCCACGCAGCGGGGGGCCAACACCGGGGAGCTGTTTTTT
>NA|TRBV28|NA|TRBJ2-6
CASSFRGSGANVLTF
TGTGCCAGCAGTTTTCGGGGCTCTGGGGCCAACGTCCTGACTTTC
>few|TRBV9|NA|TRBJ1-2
CASSVGRGLGGYTF
TGTGCCAGCAGCGTAGGGCGGGGTCTCGGTGGCTACACCTTC
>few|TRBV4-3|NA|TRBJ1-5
CASSQLTGSQPQHF
TGCGCCAGCAGCCAACTAACAGGATCGCAGCCCCAGCATTTT
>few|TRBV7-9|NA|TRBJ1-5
CASSLVGVNQPQHF
TGTGCCAGCAGCTTAGTAGGGGTCAATCAGCCCCAGCATTTT
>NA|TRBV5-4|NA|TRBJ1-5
CASSLGGPQPQHF
TGTGCCAGCAGCTTGGGGGGGCCTCAGCCCCAGCATTTT
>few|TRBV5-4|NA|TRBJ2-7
CASSSDIVGSPSYEQYF
TGTGCCAGCAGCTCGGATATCGTAGGGAGCCCCTCCTACGAGCAGTACTTC
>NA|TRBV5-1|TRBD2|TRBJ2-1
CASSLEPGGPYEQFF
TGCGCCAGCAGCTTGGAGCCGGGGGGACCCTATGAGCAGTTCTTC
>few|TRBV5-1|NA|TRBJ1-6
CASSLEGGRSPLHF
TGCGCCAGCAGCTTGGAAGGGGGACGCTCACCCCTCCACTTT
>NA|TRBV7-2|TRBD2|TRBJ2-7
CASSLAGTSGWEQYF
TGTGCCAGCAGCTTAGCCGGGACTAGCGGTTGGGAGCAGTACTTC
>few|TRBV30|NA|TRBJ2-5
CAWSFTGSQETQYF
TGTGCCTGGAGTTTTACAGGGAGTCAAGAGACCCAGTACTTC
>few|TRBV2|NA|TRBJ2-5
CASSSIAFGTQYF
TGTGCCAGCAGTTCAATAGCGTTTGGGACCCAGTACTTC
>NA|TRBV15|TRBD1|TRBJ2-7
CATSRDRAEQYF
TGTGCCACCAGCAGGGACAGGGCCGAGCAGTACTTC
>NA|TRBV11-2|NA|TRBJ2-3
CASSSAGSTDTQYF
TGTGCCAGCAGCTCCGCGGGGAGCACAGATACGCAGTATTTT